The 4 T cell receptor beta chains below come from one sample, sequenced in a study of vaccination effects on CD4 cells after COVID-19. Sequencing was performed with immunoSEQ multiplex PCR; in TCRdb, only in-frame clones are kept and a portion is missing. The sample carries 15,000 to 20,000 clones, approximately 80% recorded once. The antigens for these receptors are not known. Ahead of sequencing, the ViraFEST assay grew antigen-specific CD4+ T cells using viral peptide pools. Scientists isolated CD4+ T cells after a roughly ten-day culture period ended. Subjects were given two BNT162b2 or mRNA-1273 vaccine doses. Specimen: CD4+ T cells from PBMCs cultured with HCoV-NL63 spike peptides, collected after COVID-19 vaccination. The receptors derive from a human donor who received a COVID-19 vaccine.

The V gene is TRBV5-1, the J gene TRBJ2-5, with 7 bases lining up with TRBD1. The CDR3 covers 13 residues. Looked up from germline, CDR1 is SGHRS and CDR2 is YFSETQ. The V segment lost 5 bases and the J segment 5 bases; nucleotides outside the gene matches: 6. CDR3: CASSPDRAETQYF. DNA of the CDR3: TGCGCCAGCAGTCCCGACAGGGCTGAGACCCAGTACTTC.

The genes are TRBV3-1 (or the pseudogene TRBV3-2) and TRBJ1-1, with TRBD1 as a possible D gene (5 bases). This CDR3 is built from 14 residues. Trimming shortened V by 4 bases and J by 4 bases, and 13 bases separated the two germline ends. From germline, CDR1 is LGHDT and CDR2 YNNKEL (reference sequence). The CDR3 sequence: CASSPQGYSTEAFF. Here the CDR3 DNA reads TGTGCCAGCAGCCCGCAGGGATATAGCACTGAAGCTTTCTTT.

This chain joins TRBV2 and TRBJ1-1; D unresolved. The CDR3 contains 13 residues. Deletions cut 3 bases from V and 7 bases from J, with 12 bases between. Germline V gives CDR1 SNHLY, CDR2 FYNNEI. The CDR3 DNA is TGTGCCAGCAGTGAGGAGGGTGGATTTGAAGCTTTCTTT. Translated: CASSEEGGFEAFF.

This chain links TRBV7-3 with TRBJ2-3; 9 bases fit TRBD2. Germline V gene lookup returns CDR1 SGHTA and CDR2 FQGTGA. The CDR3 loop spans 16 amino acids. J gave up 0 bases and V 5 bases, and 6 bases lay outside the gene matches. For the CDR3, the DNA is TGTGCCAGCAGCCTTAGCGGGGGCCCTAGCACAGATACGCAGTATTTT. The encoded protein is CASSLSGGPSTDTQYF.